This T cell receptor (beta chain) was captured in a study of control samples from healthy donors and cancer patients. Sequenced by immunoSEQ multiplex PCR; TCRdb stores in-frame clones only, minus some. Among some 200,000 clones listed, 85% to 95% were seen once. The junction had 20 bases not matched to a gene; V was cut back by 4 bases and J by 4 bases. This CDR3 has 20 amino acids. The germline CDR1 and CDR2 sequences are MNHNS and SASEGT. The sequenced sample was blood. The TCR comes from a man aged 18 to 30 in good health. This chain connects TRBV6-1 to TRBJ2-4; 9 nucleotides line up with TRBD1. The CDR3 protein is CASSATLAGQGFLAKNIQYF. CDR3 nucleotide sequence: TGTGCCAGCAGTGCTACACTGGCGGGACAGGGTTTCCTCGCAAAAAACATTCAGTACTTC.